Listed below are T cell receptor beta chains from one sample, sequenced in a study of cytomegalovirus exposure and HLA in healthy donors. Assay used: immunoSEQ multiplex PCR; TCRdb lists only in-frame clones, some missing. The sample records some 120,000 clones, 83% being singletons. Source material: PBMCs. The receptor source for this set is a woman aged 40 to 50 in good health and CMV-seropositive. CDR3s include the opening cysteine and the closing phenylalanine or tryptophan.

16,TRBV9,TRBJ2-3,CASSLEGLASTDTQYF
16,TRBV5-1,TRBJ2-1,CASSLGSRELGHEQFF
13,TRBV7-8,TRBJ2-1,CASSGTKYNEQFF
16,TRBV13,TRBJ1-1,CASSQRDRGANTEAFF
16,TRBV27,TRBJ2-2,CASSLRWREGTGELFF
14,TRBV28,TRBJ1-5,CASSLGSGHQPQHF
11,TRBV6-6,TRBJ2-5,CASSSLQTQYF
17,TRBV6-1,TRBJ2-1,CASSDPGLAGGLDEQFF
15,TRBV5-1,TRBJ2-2,CASSSQPGNTGELFF
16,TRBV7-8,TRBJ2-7,CASSLGRLAGTYEQYF
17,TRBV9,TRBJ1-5,CASSAGTGGVSNQPQHF